Below are 14 T cell receptor beta chains sequenced from a single sample in a study of cytomegalovirus exposure and HLA in healthy donors. Both 60 Vbeta primers and 13 Jbeta primers went into the PCR. Profiling relied on immunoSEQ multiplex PCR, and the TCRdb table lists in-frame clones only, not all of them. Among roughly 100,000 clones listed, 70% to 80% were seen once. Sequenced material: PBMCs. These receptors were taken from a female donor in good health and CMV-seropositive.

The chain carries TRBV19 and TRBJ1-5, with a possible D match to TRBD1 (5 bases). Trimming stripped 6 bases from V and 4 bases from J, with 7 bases between. The CDR3 consists of 12 residues. Germline V gene lookup returns CDR1 LNHDA and CDR2 SQIVND (reference sequence). The CDR3 sequence: CASSHRNQPQHF. The CDR3 DNA follows: TGTGCCAGTAGCCACAGGAATCAGCCCCAGCATTTT.

The V and J genes are TRBV4-1 and TRBJ2-7; D may be TRBD2 (6 bases). The CDR3 totals 16 residues. Deletions cut 0 bases from V and 0 bases from J, with 12 bases between. Germline CDR1 is MGHRA and CDR2 is YSYEKL. The CDR3 region has the DNA TGCGCCAGCAGCCAAGACTTGGCGGGGTTCTCCTACGAGCAGTACTTC. It yields the protein CASSQDLAGFSYEQYF.

The chain links TRBV7-3 to TRBJ2-2; 7 bases agree with TRBD2. There are 14 residues in the CDR3. With V trimmed by 3 bases and J by 3 bases, 1 base remained unmatched. Germline values: CDR1 SGHTA, CDR2 FQGTGA. The CDR3 reads CASSFAGDTGELFF. The DNA of the CDR3 is TGTGCCAGCAGCTTCGCGGGAGACACCGGGGAGCTGTTTTTT.

This clone was recorded a few times. The rearrangement uses TRBV4-1 and TRBJ1-2, with D unresolved. This CDR3 has 15 residues. V was shortened by 4 bases and J by 4 bases, with 16 bases between the two germline ends. Germline V CDR1 and CDR2: MGHRA, YSYEKL. CDR3 nucleotide sequence: TGCGCCAGCAGCCTACAACCGACGGAGTCCTATGGCTACACCTTC. Residues: CASSLQPTESYGYTF.

This clone was seen once. The CDR3, as DNA: TGTGCCAGCAGCCAGACTAGCGGGGAGGCCGGGGAGCTGTTTTTT. Translating it yields CASSQTSGEAGELFF. This chain connects TRBV11-3 to TRBJ2-2; TRBD2 agrees at 11 bases. Trimming removed 5 bases from V and 6 bases from J; junction bases left unmatched: 5. This CDR3 is built from 15 residues. CDR1 and CDR2 (germline): SGHNT, YENEEA.

This chain joins TRBV7-9 and TRBJ2-3; 15 bases line up with TRBD2. Germline V gives CDR1 SEHNR, CDR2 FQNEAQ (reference sequence). The trim removed 6 bases at V and 4 bases at J, leaving 5 bases unmatched. The CDR3 has 16 residues. DNA of the CDR3: TGTGCCAGCAGAGGACTAGCGGGGGGGCCTGCAGATACGCAGTATTTT. Amino acids: CASRGLAGGPADTQYF.

The gene calls are TRBV7-2 and TRBJ1-2; the D is unclear. The germline V gene has CDR1 SGHTA and CDR2 FQGNSA. The CDR3 sequence is 16 residues long. The V gene lost 1 base and the J gene lost 4 bases, with 16 bases spanning the gap. The DNA of the CDR3 is TGTGCCAGCAGCTTAGGAAGTACGTCGGCAGGCTATGGCTACACCTTC. Its translation is CASSLGSTSAGYGYTF.

This chain connects TRBV7-3 to TRBJ1-5; D possibly corresponds to TRBD1 (6 bases). With 5 bases removed from V and 12 bases from J, the gap between germline ends came to 26 bases. This CDR3 has 16 residues. CDR1 and CDR2 (germline): SGHTA, FQGTGA. CDR3 in DNA: TGTGCCAGCAGCCCTTATGTTTGGGACACCTTGGAGTTCCAGCATTTT. This codes for CASSPYVWDTLEFQHF. Using reference TRBV7-3 and TRBJ1-5 for the parts outside the CDR3, the full variable domain is GAGVSQTPSNKVTEKGKYVELRCDPISGHTALYWYRQSLGQGPEFLIYFQGTGAADDSGLPNDRFFAVRPEGSVSTLKIQRTERGDSAVYLCASSPYVWDTLEFQHFGDGTRLSIL.

With regard to this clone: Other DNA sequences from this sample encode an identical CDR3 as well. The rearrangement joins TRBV7-9 to TRBJ2-7; 7 bases line up with TRBD1. The CDR3 extends over 13 amino acids. V gave up 1 base and J gave up 4 bases; unmatched junction bases: 1. CDR1 SEHNR and CDR2 FQNEAQ come from the germline V gene (reference sequence). The CDR3 here is CASSLEGAYEQYF. The CDR3 nucleotides read TGTGCCAGCAGCTTAGAGGGGGCGTACGAGCAGTACTTC.

The J gene is TRBJ2-7, the V gene TRBV5-1; TRBD2 matches 8 bases. CDR1 SGHRS and CDR2 YFSETQ come from the germline V gene. The CDR3 length is 15 residues. With 3 bases clipped from V and 5 bases from J, the junction kept 10 bases outside the gene matches. The CDR3 nucleotides read TGCGCCAGCAGCTACCCAGCGGGAGTGTTGGACGAGCAGTACTTC. As protein: CASSYPAGVLDEQYF.

The J gene is TRBJ1-1, the V gene TRBV28, with unresolved D. The CDR3 is 14 residues long. Between the trimmed V and J ends, which lost 6 bases and 6 bases, there was a span of 17 bases. The germline V gene has CDR1 MDHEN and CDR2 SYDVKM. The CDR3 spells CASRREAQSAEAFF. In DNA, the CDR3 is TGTGCCAGCAGAAGAGAAGCCCAGAGCGCTGAAGCTTTCTTT.

The chain couples TRBV9 to TRBJ2-7; 8 bases are a match to TRBD1. Germline V gene data show CDR1 as SGDLS and CDR2 as YYNGEE. V lost 4 bases to trimming and J lost 4 bases; unmatched junction nucleotides: 13. The CDR3 is 16 residues long. In DNA form, the CDR3 reads TGTGCCAGCAGCACCACGACACAGGGGGAAGGATACGAGCAGTACTTC. Translated: CASSTTTQGEGYEQYF.

The V and J genes are TRBV18 and TRBJ2-7; perhaps TRBD1 as D (5 bases). From germline, CDR1 is KGHSH and CDR2 LQKENI. The CDR3 loop spans 14 amino acids. The V end was cut by 2 bases, the J end by 0 bases, with 8 bases between. Here the CDR3 reads CASSPKGSSYEQYF. The CDR3 nucleotides are TGTGCCAGCTCACCAAAGGGGTCCTCCTACGAGCAGTACTTC.

The chain joins TRBV6-5 to TRBJ1-6, with D possibly TRBD1 on 5 matching bases. Germline V gene data show CDR1 as MNHEY and CDR2 as SVGAGI. V lost 5 bases, J lost 9 bases, and 11 bases lay in between. The CDR3 contains 13 residues. The CDR3: CASSRQTSSPLHF. The CDR3 region has the DNA TGTGCCAGCAGTCGACAGACTAGTTCACCCCTCCACTTT.